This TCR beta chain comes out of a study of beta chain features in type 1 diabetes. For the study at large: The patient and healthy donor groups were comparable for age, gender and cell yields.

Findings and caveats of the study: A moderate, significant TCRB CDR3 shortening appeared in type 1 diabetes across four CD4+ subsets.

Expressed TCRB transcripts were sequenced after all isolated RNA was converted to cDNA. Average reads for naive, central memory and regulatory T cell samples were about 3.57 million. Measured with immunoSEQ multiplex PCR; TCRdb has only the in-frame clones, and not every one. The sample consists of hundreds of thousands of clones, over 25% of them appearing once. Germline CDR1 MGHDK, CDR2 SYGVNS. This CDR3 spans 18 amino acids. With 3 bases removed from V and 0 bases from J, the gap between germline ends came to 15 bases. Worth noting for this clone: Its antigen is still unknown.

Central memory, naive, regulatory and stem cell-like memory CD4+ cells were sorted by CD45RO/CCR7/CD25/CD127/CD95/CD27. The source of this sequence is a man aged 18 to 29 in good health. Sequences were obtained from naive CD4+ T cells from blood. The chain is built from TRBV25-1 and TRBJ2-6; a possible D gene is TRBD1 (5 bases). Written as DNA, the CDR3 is TGTGCCAGCAGTGACCAAACAGGACGGTACTCTGGGGCCAACGTCCTGACTTTC. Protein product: CASSDQTGRYSGANVLTF. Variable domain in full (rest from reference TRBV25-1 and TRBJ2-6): EADIYQTPRYLVIGTGKKITLECSQTMGHDKMYWYQQDPGMELHLIHYSYGVNSTEKGDLSSESTVSRIRTEHFPLTLESARPSHTSQYLCASSDQTGRYSGANVLTFGAGSRLTVL.